This entry features one TCR beta chain sequence. The CDR3 is 13 residues long. The germline V and J ends were trimmed by 4 bases and 4 bases, with 10 bases remaining between them. The germline gives CDR1 ENHRY, CDR2 SYGVKD. These data originate in a study of blood T cells in healthy people across ages. Samples each yielded at least 5.5 micrograms of total RNA. A second PCR, run for roughly 7 to 11 cycles, used a sample-barcoded 5' primer plus a J-beta primer mix. TCRdb reprocessed the 5' RACE reads via MiXCR and lists one record per CDR3 protein. This table has over 950,000 distinct CDR3 sequences, more than 30% appearing once.

The chain recombines TRBV10-3 with TRBJ1-2; D is undetermined. Sequencing input: blood. The receptor comes from a man younger than 30 in good health. CDR3 coding DNA: TGTGCCATCAGTGTGGCAGGTATCTATGGCTACACCTTC. Residues: CAISVAGIYGYTF.